Listed below are T cell receptor beta chains from one sample, sequenced in a study of blood T cell repertoires in COVID-19. Some clones are missing from TCRdb's copy, which holds only in-frame ones; the method was immunoSEQ multiplex PCR. This sample carries about 16,000 clones, roughly 91% of them seen once, and the ten largest clones take roughly 24%. The sequencing input was peripheral blood. These receptor sequences come from a man in his sixties with acute or convalescent COVID-19. The CDR3 runs from the conserved cysteine through the conserved F or W. The order of the fields is CDR3 protein, CDR3 DNA, clone size, V gene, J gene, D gene. D genes are given only for firm matches. Clone size, where shown, is once, few, many, or a class for clones that have expanded.

CDR3: CASSIQKGASEKLFF; DNA: TGTGCCAGCAGTATACAAAAGGGGGCGTCGGAGAAACTGTTTTTT; size: .; V: TRBV14; J: TRBJ1-4; D: TRBD1
CDR3: CASSKWGGGQETQYF; DNA: TGTGCCAGCAGCAAATGGGGCGGGGGACAAGAGACCCAGTACTTC; size: .; V: TRBV7-3; J: TRBJ2-5; D: TRBD2
CDR3: CASSFQGNTEAFF; DNA: TGTGCCAGCAGCTTTCAGGGGAACACTGAAGCTTTCTTT; size: .; V: TRBV11-2; J: TRBJ1-1; D: .
CDR3: CASRITRVAFF; DNA: TGCGCCAGCAGAATCACGCGGGTTGCTTTCTTT; size: .; V: TRBV23-1; J: TRBJ1-1; D: .
CDR3: CASSYPTTAYNSPLHF; DNA: TGTGCCAGCAGTTACCCTACGACAGCCTATAATTCACCCCTCCACTTT; size: .; V: TRBV6-5; J: TRBJ1-6; D: .
CDR3: CASSPRPGDEQFF; DNA: TGTGCCAGCAGCCCCCGACCGGGAGATGAGCAGTTCTTC; size: once; V: TRBV9; J: TRBJ2-1; D: .
CDR3: CASRPREGRNEQYF; DNA: TGTGCCAGCAGACCCCGGGAGGGGAGGAACGAGCAGTACTTC; size: .; V: TRBV28; J: TRBJ2-7; D: TRBD2
CDR3: CASSEYAGEKLFF; DNA: TGTGCCAGTAGTGAATACGCGGGGGAAAAACTGTTTTTT; size: .; V: TRBV19; J: TRBJ1-4; D: .
CDR3: CASNDGTSVRGYTF; DNA: TGTGCCAGCAACGATGGGACATCAGTGCGTGGCTACACCTTC; size: .; V: TRBV5-8; J: TRBJ1-2; D: .
CDR3: CASRIRGTYGYTF; DNA: TGTGCCAGCAGAATCAGGGGCACCTATGGCTACACCTTC; size: .; V: TRBV2; J: TRBJ1-2; D: .
CDR3: CASSKTSSLSAFF; DNA: TGTGCCAGCAGTAAAACATCCTCCCTTAGCGCCTTCTTC; size: .; V: TRBV6-5; J: TRBJ2-1; D: .
CDR3: CASSLQRGGTRNTGELFF; DNA: TGTGCCAGCAGCTTACAACGCGGAGGGACTCGAAACACCGGGGAGCTGTTTTTT; size: .; V: TRBV7-9; J: TRBJ2-2; D: .
CDR3: CASSSPTGGGYTF; DNA: TGTGCCAGCAGCTCCCCGACAGGAGGTGGCTACACCTTC; size: .; V: TRBV7-9; J: TRBJ1-2; D: .
CDR3: CASSRAKAGGRYNEQFF; DNA: TGTGCCAGCAGCCGCGCCAAAGCGGGGGGTAGATACAATGAGCAGTTCTTC; size: .; V: TRBV5-4; J: TRBJ2-1; D: TRBD2
CDR3: CASSLGWQLNTEAFF; DNA: TGCGCCAGCAGCTTGGGTTGGCAGTTGAACACTGAAGCTTTCTTT; size: .; V: TRBV5-1; J: TRBJ1-1; D: .
CDR3: CASSVSGNLDEQYF; DNA: TGTGCCAGCAGCGTGTCAGGGAATCTCGACGAGCAGTACTTC; size: .; V: TRBV9; J: TRBJ2-7; D: .
CDR3: CASRYKGGRESEQFF; DNA: TGTGCCAGTAGATATAAGGGCGGGAGAGAGAGTGAGCAGTTCTTC; size: .; V: TRBV19; J: TRBJ2-1; D: TRBD2
CDR3: CASSGTGRETQYF; DNA: TGTGCCAGCAGTGGGACAGGGCGGGAGACCCAGTACTTC; size: .; V: TRBV25-1; J: TRBJ2-5; D: TRBD1
CDR3: CASSLLGTSGRYRSSYNEQFF; DNA: TGTGCCAGCAGTCTCCTCGGGACTAGCGGCCGTTATAGGAGCTCCTACAATGAGCAGTTCTTC; size: .; V: TRBV27; J: TRBJ2-1; D: TRBD2
CDR3: CASSPPTGVQETQYF; DNA: TGTGCCAGCTCACCACCGACGGGGGTCCAAGAGACCCAGTACTTC; size: .; V: TRBV18; J: TRBJ2-5; D: .
CDR3: CASSFQAGSVLAVNNEQFF; DNA: TGTGCCAGCAGCTTTCAAGCCGGGTCGGTGCTAGCGGTTAACAATGAGCAGTTCTTC; size: .; V: TRBV7-9; J: TRBJ2-1; D: TRBD2
CDR3: CASSLIGGASYEQYF; DNA: TGTGCCAGCAGTTTAATTGGGGGGGCTTCCTACGAGCAGTACTTC; size: .; V: TRBV28; J: TRBJ2-7; D: .
CDR3: CASSWRGTYEQYF; DNA: TGTGCCAGCAGTTGGCGGGGCACCTACGAGCAGTACTTC; size: .; V: TRBV2; J: TRBJ2-7; D: .
CDR3: CASRRYGQGQETQYF; DNA: TGTGCCAGCAGGCGTTACGGACAGGGGCAAGAGACCCAGTACTTC; size: .; V: TRBV11-2; J: TRBJ2-5; D: TRBD1
CDR3: CASTLGADTGELFF; DNA: TGTGCCAGCACTCTGGGGGCAGACACCGGGGAGCTGTTTTTT; size: once; V: TRBV28; J: TRBJ2-2; D: .